Listed below are T cell receptor beta chains from one sample, sequenced in a study of CD8+CD57+ T cells in acquired aplastic anemia. TCRdb called the reads again in MiXCR, with one record for every CDR3 protein. The sample contains about 120,000 distinct CDR3 sequences, 55% to 70% of which appear only once. Material: sorted CD4+, CD8+, or CD8+CD57+ T cells (not recorded which) from PBMCs. These receptor sequences come from a human donor with aplastic anemia. The CDR3 runs from the conserved cysteine through the conserved F or W. D genes are given only for firm matches. The size of a clone is reported for some rows only, either as once, few or many, or as a class for expanded clones.

J gene: TRBJ2-1; D gene: TRBD2; V gene: TRBV6-2/TRBV6-3; clone size: .; CDR3 protein: CASSYSTLAGGLSSYNEQFF; CDR3 DNA: TGTGCCAGCAGTTACTCGACTCTAGCGGGAGGCTTGAGCTCCTACAATGAGCAGTTCTTC
J gene: TRBJ1-6; D gene: TRBD1; V gene: TRBV2; clone size: few; CDR3 protein: CASRSSPGQNSPLHF; CDR3 DNA: TGTGCCAGCAGGAGCTCTCCGGGACAGAATTCACCCCTCCACTTT
J gene: TRBJ2-3; D gene: TRBD1; V gene: TRBV6-2/TRBV6-3; clone size: .; CDR3 protein: CASSFSGRGRGTDTQYF; CDR3 DNA: TGTGCCAGCAGTTTCTCTGGCAGGGGGCGCGGTACAGATACGCAGTATTTT
J gene: TRBJ2-5; D gene: .; V gene: TRBV15; clone size: .; CDR3 protein: CATSRDSFGQETQYF; CDR3 DNA: TGTGCCACCAGCAGAGATAGCTTTGGGCAAGAGACCCAGTACTTC
J gene: TRBJ1-1; D gene: .; V gene: TRBV29-1; clone size: .; CDR3 protein: CSVEVRDTQNTEAFF; CDR3 DNA: TGCAGCGTTGAAGTGCGGGACACACAGAACACTGAAGCTTTCTTT
J gene: TRBJ2-1; D gene: .; V gene: TRBV19; clone size: .; CDR3 protein: CASSKWGRTSYNEQFF; CDR3 DNA: TGTGCCAGTAGTAAGTGGGGCCGGACGTCCTACAATGAGCAGTTCTTC
J gene: TRBJ1-2; D gene: .; V gene: TRBV20-1; clone size: .; CDR3 protein: CSVTSPAYYGYTF; CDR3 DNA: TGCAGTGTAACCTCACCTGCATACTATGGCTACACCTTC
J gene: TRBJ1-2; D gene: .; V gene: TRBV9; clone size: .; CDR3 protein: CAETPDYGYTF; CDR3 DNA: TGTGCCGAGACCCCTGACTATGGCTACACCTTC
J gene: TRBJ2-2; D gene: .; V gene: TRBV7-7; clone size: .; CDR3 protein: CASSLALTGELFF; CDR3 DNA: TGTGCTAGCAGCTTGGCCCTCACCGGGGAGCTGTTTTTT
J gene: TRBJ2-6; D gene: .; V gene: TRBV2; clone size: .; CDR3 protein: CASSELVHPGANVLTF; CDR3 DNA: TGTGCCAGCAGTGAATTAGTACACCCTGGGGCCAACGTCCTGACTTTC
J gene: TRBJ2-7; D gene: .; V gene: TRBV2; clone size: few; CDR3 protein: CASSNGGWQYF; CDR3 DNA: TGTGCCAGCAGTAATGGGGGATGGCAGTACTTC
J gene: TRBJ1-1; D gene: TRBD1; V gene: TRBV7-9; clone size: many; CDR3 protein: CASSFPQAGGNTEAFF; CDR3 DNA: TGTGCCAGCAGCTTCCCCCAGGCAGGGGGCAACACTGAAGCTTTCTTT
J gene: TRBJ2-7; D gene: TRBD1; V gene: TRBV7-9; clone size: .; CDR3 protein: CASSLGQGGSYEQYF; CDR3 DNA: TGTGCCAGCAGCCTAGGACAGGGCGGGTCCTACGAGCAGTACTTC